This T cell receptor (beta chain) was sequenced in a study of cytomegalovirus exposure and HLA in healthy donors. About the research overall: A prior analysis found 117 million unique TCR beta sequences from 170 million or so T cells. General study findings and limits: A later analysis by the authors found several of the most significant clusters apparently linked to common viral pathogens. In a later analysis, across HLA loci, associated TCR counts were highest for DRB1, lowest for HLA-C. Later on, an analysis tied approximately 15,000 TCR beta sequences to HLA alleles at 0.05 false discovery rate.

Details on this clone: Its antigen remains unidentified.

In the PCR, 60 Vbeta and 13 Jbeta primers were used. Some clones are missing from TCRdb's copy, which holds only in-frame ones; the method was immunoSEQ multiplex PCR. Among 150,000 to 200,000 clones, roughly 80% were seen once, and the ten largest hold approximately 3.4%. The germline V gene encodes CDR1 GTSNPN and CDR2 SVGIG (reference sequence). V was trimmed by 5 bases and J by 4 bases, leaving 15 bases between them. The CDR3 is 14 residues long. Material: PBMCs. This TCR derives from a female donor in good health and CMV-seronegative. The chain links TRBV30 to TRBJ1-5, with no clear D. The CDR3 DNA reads TGTGCCTGGGGGGATGGAGGGAGGAATCAGCCCCAGCATTTT. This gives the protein CAWGDGGRNQPQHF.